This T cell receptor beta chain was found in a study of graft-versus-host responses after intestinal transplantation. Across the whole study: Multivisceral, liver-intestinal, or isolated intestinal grafts were transplanted into recipients.

The assay was immunoSEQ multiplex PCR, and TCRdb's table has in-frame clones only and misses some. The sample holds tens of thousands of clones, less than 95% seen once. Germline CDR1 SGHAT, CDR2 FQNNGV. There are 17 residues in the CDR3. V trimming: 4 bases; J trimming: 0 bases; junction bases outside the gene matches: 9. This clone was seen a handful of times. Source: PBMCs, taken more than 310 days after intestinal transplant. The TCR was taken from a human patient who received an intestinal transplant, so some T cells may come from the graft donor. V gene TRBV11-2 combines with J gene TRBJ1-1; TRBD1 agrees at 9 bases. The CDR3 sequence is CASSSDRGSLMNTEAFF. Here the CDR3 DNA reads TGTGCCAGCAGCTCGGACAGGGGATCCCTCATGAACACTGAAGCTTTCTTT.